This T cell receptor beta chain emerged from a study of blood T cell repertoires in COVID-19. Study at large: T cells, B-cell-depleted T cells, or PBMCs provided the cDNA or gDNA that served as material.

Methods used by the authors: Using reference gene primer amplification, nucleated cell counts were estimated. Sequencing was performed with immunoSEQ multiplex PCR; in TCRdb, only in-frame clones are kept and a portion is missing. V and J calls and clone size follow that table, whereas D and trimming were derived from the DNA. This sample carries under 150,000 clones, around four fifths of them seen once, and the ten largest clones take 2.5% to 3%. The source is a woman aged 40-49 years with active or convalescent COVID-19. The sample consisted of peripheral blood.

The CDR3 sequence: CASSPPGLAGKETQYF. As DNA, the CDR3 is TGTGCCAGCTCACCACCGGGACTAGCGGGGAAAGAGACCCAGTACTTC. The chain links TRBV18 to TRBJ2-5, with 13 nucleotides matching TRBD2. The V and J ends lost 0 bases and 3 bases, in that order; junction bases with no gene match: 1. Germline CDR1 is KGHSH and CDR2 is LQKENI. The CDR3 runs 16 residues.